Following are 9 T cell receptor beta chains from one sample sequenced in a study of T-cell reconstitution after alpha-beta-depleted transplantation in children. Researchers prepared the TCRbeta library using unique molecular identifiers, the study reports. TCRdb redid the calling of the PCR reads with MiXCR, one entry per CDR3 protein. The data contain some 830,000 distinct CDR3 sequences, around 17% of them singletons. The sequencing here drew on PBMCs, mostly from graft donor cells, taken 360 days after TCRalphabeta/CD19-depleted stem cell transplant. Receptor source: a male patient younger than 18 who had a stem cell transplant for acute lymphoblastic leukemia, so the T cells may come from the graft donor.

This clonotype has only a few counts. This chain connects TRBV11-2 to TRBJ2-7, with D perhaps TRBD1 (5 bases). The CDR3 consists of 14 residues. Trimming took 0 bases from V and 4 from J, leaving 10 bases between them. The germline gives CDR1 SGHAT, CDR2 FQNNGV. DNA for the CDR3: TGTGCCAGCAGCTTAGACCAGGGTTGGTACGAGCAGTACTTC. It translates to CASSLDQGWYEQYF.

The sample holds a few counts of this clonotype. J is TRBJ2-1 and V is TRBV29-1, with D unclear. V lost 8 bases and J lost 4, with 9 bases in between. Germline V lookup: CDR1 SQVTM, CDR2 ANQGSEA. The CDR3 loop spans 11 amino acids. The CDR3 sequence: CSSGRYNEQFF. In nucleotides, the CDR3 is TGCAGCTCGGGTCGTTACAATGAGCAGTTCTTC.

This clonotype has just a few counts. The rearrangement links TRBV4-1 to TRBJ2-5; possible D gene TRBD2, 6 bases. Germline CDR1 and CDR2: MGHRA and YSYEKL. The CDR3 runs to 15 residues. V was trimmed by 1 base and J by 4 bases, leaving 13 bases between them. The CDR3 region is CASSQGTMGSETQYF. CDR3 coding DNA: TGCGCCAGCAGCCAAGGGACTATGGGGTCAGAGACCCAGTACTTC.

V is TRBV11-2 and J is TRBJ2-2; 9 positions match TRBD1. This CDR3 contains 18 residues. Germline CDR1 is SGHAT and CDR2 is FQNNGV. J lost 0 bases, V lost 5 bases, and 10 bases had no gene match. The CDR3 spells CASSRQGGTGTNTGELFF. The CDR3 DNA reads TGTGCCAGCAGCAGACAAGGAGGGACAGGGACGAACACCGGGGAGCTGTTTTTT.

The chain carries TRBV7-2 and TRBJ1-2, with 7 bases identical to TRBD1. The CDR3 totals 14 residues. Germline values: CDR1 SGHTA, CDR2 FQGNSA. Losses at the gene ends were 1 base for V and 7 bases for J; bases not matched to a gene: 6. CDR3 in DNA: TGTGCCAGCAGCTTAGAACAGGGGCCTATTGGCTACACCTTC. Translated, it gives CASSLEQGPIGYTF.

V gene TRBV6-1 combines with J gene TRBJ2-5; no clear D gene. CDR3 length: 13 amino acids. The V gene lost 5 bases and the J gene lost 2 bases, with 9 bases spanning the gap. The germline V gene has CDR1 MNHNS and CDR2 SASEGT. The CDR3 here is CASSLPQQETQYF. DNA for the CDR3: TGTGCCAGCAGTCTCCCTCAACAAGAGACCCAGTACTTC.

The rearrangement joins TRBV5-1 to TRBJ2-5, with 9 bases matching TRBD1. CDR1 SGHRS and CDR2 YFSETQ come from the germline V gene. Unmatched junction bases numbered 8, after V lost 2 bases and J lost 3 bases. The CDR3 runs 16 residues. In DNA form, the CDR3 reads TGCGCCAGCAGCTTTCCCTGGGGACAGGGTAAAGAGACCCAGTACTTC. The encoded protein is CASSFPWGQGKETQYF.

This clonotype was found a few times. The V gene is TRBV4-1, the J gene TRBJ1-6; 12 nucleotides match TRBD1. CDR3 length: 16 residues. Per the germline V gene, CDR1 is MGHRA and CDR2 is YSYEKL. The V gene end was trimmed by 3 bases and the J gene end by 8 bases; junction bases not matched to a gene: 5. CDR3 in amino acids: CASSHGTGGVYSPLHF. DNA of the CDR3: TGCGCCAGCAGCCATGGGACAGGGGGCGTTTATTCACCCCTCCACTTT.

This clonotype appeared many times. The chain recombines TRBV9 with TRBJ2-5; tentatively, D is TRBD2 (5 bases). CDR1 is SGDLS and CDR2 is YYNGEE in the germline V gene. This CDR3 comprises 13 residues. Trimming shortened V by 0 bases and J by 4 bases, and 7 bases separated the two germline ends. CDR3: CASSVVSGETQYF. The CDR3 DNA follows: TGTGCCAGCAGCGTAGTAAGCGGAGAGACCCAGTACTTC.